One sample yielded the 22 T cell receptor beta chains listed below, sequenced in a study of tumor-infiltrating lymphocytes in oesophageal squamous cell carcinoma. TCRdb re-analysed the PCR reads in MiXCR, keeping a single row per CDR3 protein. The data contain just over 15,000 distinct CDR3 sequences, approximately 50% of them singletons. The sequencing input was esophageal tumor tissue. The receptors were sampled from a male donor with esophageal squamous cell carcinoma.

With regard to this clonotype: No conserved phenylalanine or tryptophan ends this CDR3, so it is likely a read error. The DNA is left out, because the CDR3 cannot be placed on it with certainty; the CDR3 is given as TCRdb lists it. The chain uses TRBV10-3 and TRBJ2-5; no DNA check was done on the table's D call, TRBD1. CDR1 is ENHRY and CDR2 is SYGVKD in the germline V gene. The length of the CDR3 is 15 amino acids, counting both ends. The CDR3 protein is CAISEQGVEGYTFGS.

The V gene is TRBV6-5, the J gene TRBJ2-1; D gene unclear. Trimming stripped 7 bases from V and 8 bases from J, with 15 bases between. The CDR3 covers 13 residues. Germline lookup yields CDR1 MNHEY and CDR2 SVGAGI. CDR3 in DNA: TGTGCCAGCACCCCTTCGGGCCGCTATGAGCAGTTCTTC. It specifies CASTPSGRYEQFF.

This clonotype appeared a single time. A junction end diverges from the germline sequence, so it may reflect a read error. The V call is TRBV7-9, the J call TRBJ2-4, with a weak D call TRBD2 (6 bases). CDR1 is SEHNR, CDR2 FQNEAQ, per germline (reference sequence). This CDR3 contains 14 residues. The CDR3 spells CASSLGLSSETQYF. For the CDR3, the DNA is TGTGCCAGCAGCTTGGGACTGTCGTCGGAGACCCAGTATTTC.

This clonotype has a handful of counts. V gene TRBV7-2 combines with J gene TRBJ2-5; maybe TRBD2 (6 bases). V lost 2 bases to trimming and J lost 7 bases, with 11 bases between them. This CDR3 has 13 residues. Per germline, CDR1 SGHTA and CDR2 FQGNSA. CDR3 protein: CASSLLRGWTQYF. The CDR3 region has the DNA TGTGCCAGCAGCTTATTGCGGGGCTGGACCCAGTACTTC.

Written as DNA, the CDR3 is TGTGCCAGTAGTATCGGATGGGGGAGCTCCTACAATGAGCAGTTCTTC. Protein product: CASSIGWGSSYNEQFF. The chain combines TRBV19 with TRBJ2-1; either TRBD1 or TRBD2 may supply D (5 bases each). The CDR3 loop spans 16 amino acids. Germline assignment: CDR1 LNHDA and CDR2 SQIVND (reference sequence). V was shortened by 3 bases and J by 0 bases, with 12 bases between the two germline ends. The entire variable domain, with the rest obtained from reference TRBV19 and TRBJ2-1, is as follows: DGGITQSPKYLFRKEGQNVTLSCEQNLNHDAMYWYRQDPGQGLRLIYYSQIVNDFQKGDIAEGYSVSREKKESFPLTVTSAQKNPTAFYLCASSIGWGSSYNEQFFGPGTRLTVL.

The rearrangement uses TRBV7-2 and TRBJ1-6; the D is unclear. Trimming left V 8 bases short and J 0 bases short, with 5 bases between. CDR3 length: 13 amino acids. The germline V gene has CDR1 SGHTA and CDR2 FQGNSA. The CDR3 region is CASFRSYNSPLHF. The CDR3 region has the DNA TGTGCCAGCTTTCGCTCCTATAATTCACCCCTCCACTTT.

In DNA, the CDR3 is TGCGCCAGCAGCTTGGTGGCAGGGGGATGGGATGGCTACACCTTC. It translates to CASSLVAGGWDGYTF. The chain carries TRBV5-1 and TRBJ1-2; 7 bases line up with TRBD1. Germline-derived CDR1 and CDR2 are SGHRS and YFSETQ. The CDR3 spans 15 residues. Unmatched junction bases numbered 8, after V lost 0 bases and J lost 6 bases.

The chain employs TRBV25-1 and TRBJ2-1, with unresolved D. The DNA end is a closer match to TRBJ2-7, so the J assignment may be wrong. Germline values: CDR1 MGHDK, CDR2 SYGVNS. This CDR3 spans 11 amino acids. The CDR3 coding sequence is TGTGCCAGCAGTATTACAGACGAGCAGTACTTC. This encodes CASSITDEQYF.

This clonotype came up many times. V usage is TRBV7-3 and J usage is TRBJ2-3, with D unresolved. The CDR3 is 13 amino acids. V was shortened by 5 bases and J by 4 bases, with 10 bases between the two germline ends. Germline CDR1 reads SGHTA; CDR2 reads FQGTGA. In nucleotides, the CDR3 is TGTGCCAGCAGCCAAAGACCATCAGATACGCAGTATTTT. It yields the protein CASSQRPSDTQYF.

The chain links TRBV7-3 to TRBJ2-5, with 12 bases fitting TRBD1. The DNA end is more similar to TRBJ2-7, so the J call may be wrong. The CDR3 length is 23 residues. Germline-derived CDR1 and CDR2 are SGHTA and FQGTGA. CDR3 region: CASSLLPGQGARDPTSSSYEQYF. CDR3 in DNA: TGTGCCAGCAGCCTCTTGCCGGGACAGGGGGCGAGGGACCCGACTAGCTCTTCCTACGAGCAGTACTTC.

This chain links TRBV7-2 with TRBJ1-5, with 8 nucleotides matching TRBD1. CDR1 SGHTA and CDR2 FQGNSA come from the germline V gene. V shed 5 bases, J shed 7 bases, and the junction held 10 bases outside the gene matches. CDR3 length equals 15 residues. The CDR3 sequence: CASSPDRGVGQPQHF. The CDR3 region has the DNA TGTGCCAGCAGCCCCGACAGGGGCGTCGGCCAGCCCCAGCATTTT.

The chain links TRBV5-4 to TRBJ2-4, with 10 bases that match TRBD1. The end of the DNA is better explained by TRBJ1-2, so the J call may be wrong. The CDR3 consists of 16 residues. From germline, CDR1 is SGHNT and CDR2 YYREEE (reference sequence). CDR3 region: CASSLPTGGRNYGYTF. The CDR3 DNA is TGTGCCAGCAGCTTGCCGACAGGGGGCAGGAACTATGGCTACACCTTC.

V is TRBV7-2 and J is TRBJ2-3; the match to TRBD1 covers 8 bases. After removal of 6 bases from V and 1 base from J, the junction contained 9 bases not matched to a gene. The CDR3 consists of 16 residues. CDR1 is SGHTA and CDR2 is FQGNSA in the germline V gene. The DNA for the CDR3 is TGTGCCAGCAGTTTCCGACAGGGGAGCGGCACAGATACGCAGTATTTT. It specifies CASSFRQGSGTDTQYF.

This rearrangement joins TRBV11-2 to TRBJ2-1; possibly TRBD1 for D (5 bases). Germline CDR1 and CDR2: SGHAT and FQNNGV. The CDR3 runs 15 residues. Between the trimmed V and J ends, which lost 0 bases and 4 bases, there was a span of 10 bases. CDR3 coding DNA: TGTGCCAGCAGCTTAGATCTGACAGCGTACAATGAGCAGTTCTTC. It specifies CASSLDLTAYNEQFF.

This clonotype was counted only a few times. The conserved phenylalanine or tryptophan normally closing the CDR3 is absent here, so this likely arose from a read error. It is unclear where the CDR3 begins or ends on the DNA, so no DNA is shown, and the CDR3 is as TCRdb lists it. The rearrangement uses TRBV10-3 and TRBJ2-7; the tabulated D call, TRBD1, remains unverified against the DNA. Germline V gene data show CDR1 as ENHRY and CDR2 as SYGVKD. The CDR3 extends over 15 residues, inclusive of both ends. The CDR3: CAINGQEEYGYTFGS.

The chain uses TRBV7-4 and TRBJ2-3; 8 bases map to TRBD2. The J call may be wrong; the DNA end is better matched by TRBJ2-7. This CDR3 contains 15 residues. Germline V lookup: CDR1 SGHVT, CDR2 SQSDAQ. In nucleotides, the CDR3 is TGTGCCAGCAGCTTAGCCGGGACTAGGGAAGACGAGCAGTACTTC. Its translation is CASSLAGTREDEQYF.

This clonotype appeared a few times. The junction departs from the called germline gene at one end, perhaps through a read error. The J gene is TRBJ2-5, the V gene TRBV7-3; D may be TRBD2 (6 bases). The V gene's germline CDR1 is SGHTA and CDR2 FQGTGA. The CDR3 totals 15 residues. For the CDR3, the DNA is TGTGCTAGCAGCTTAACGGGGGTCCTACAAGAGACCCAGTACTTC. Translated: CASSLTGVLQETQYF.

This chain connects TRBV6-1 to TRBJ2-7, with 7 bases identical to TRBD1. The ends lost 1 base at V and 2 bases at J; junction bases unmatched: 5. CDR1 and CDR2 from the germline V gene are MNHNS and SASEGT. The CDR3 has 15 amino acids. CDR3 loop: CASSEVSQGAYEQYF. For the CDR3, the DNA is TGTGCCAGCAGTGAAGTTAGCCAGGGGGCCTACGAGCAGTACTTC.

The chain couples TRBV27 to TRBJ2-1, with TRBD1 matching over 8 bases. The CDR3 is made up of 15 amino acids. Germline V gives CDR1 MNHEY, CDR2 SMNVEV (reference sequence). Trimming took 5 bases from V and 5 from J; bases not matched to a gene: 8. The CDR3 DNA sequence: TGTGCCAGCAGTATCCAGGGGGCTAAGGACAATGAGCAGTTCTTC. Its translation is CASSIQGAKDNEQFF.

This clonotype was counted a single time. This chain joins TRBV12-3 or TRBV12-4 and TRBJ1-5, with no clear D. Trimming removed 6 bases from V and 10 bases from J, with 13 bases in between. The CDR3 has 12 amino acids. CDR3 region: CASSLGEGPQHF. CDR3 DNA sequence: TGTGCCAGCAGCCTGGGAGAAGGTCCCCAGCATTTT.

The chain recombines TRBV3-1 with TRBJ2-3, with D possibly being TRBD2 (6 bases). The CDR3 length is 16 residues. Germline loops: CDR1 LGHDT, CDR2 YNNKEL (reference sequence). Trimming stripped 1 base from V and 0 bases from J, with 11 bases between. This chain's CDR3 is CASSQVGGASTDTQYF. The CDR3 coding sequence is TGTGCCAGCAGCCAAGTCGGAGGGGCGAGCACAGATACGCAGTATTTT.

This clonotype has just a few counts. With a much larger clone just one base away, this may be a read error. The genes are TRBV24-1 and TRBJ2-1; either TRBD1 or TRBD2 may fit D (5 bases each). Germline V gene data show CDR1 as KGHDR and CDR2 as SFDVKD. Trimming took off 4 bases at V and 10 bases at J, with 13 bases between the two ends. The CDR3 totals 13 residues. The CDR3 nucleotides read TGTGCCACCAGTGACCGGTGGGGGAACGAGCAGTTCTTC. Translated, it gives CATSDRWGNEQFF.